Following are 19 T cell receptor beta chains from one sample sequenced in a study of cytomegalovirus exposure and HLA in healthy donors. A multiplex PCR was run with 60 Vbeta primers and 13 Jbeta primers. Data came from immunoSEQ multiplex PCR; TCRdb stores just in-frame clones and leaves some out. The data hold 95,000 to 150,000 clones, with 15% observed a single time. Sequenced input: PBMCs. Receptors were obtained from a young woman in good health and CMV-seronegative.

This chain links TRBV4-1 with TRBJ1-2; D gene unclear. The V end lost 1 base, the J end lost 5 bases, and 17 bases lay between the germline ends. CDR3 length: 16 residues. The germline CDR1 and CDR2 sequences are MGHRA and YSYEKL. The CDR3 DNA follows: TGCGCCAGCAGCCAAGGAGGAGTTCGATCTCTATATGGCTACACCTTC. Protein sequence: CASSQGGVRSLYGYTF.

CDR3 nucleotide sequence: TGTGCCAGCAGAACTACCGTAGGCAGGGTCGGATCACCCCTCCACTTT. Translating it yields CASRTTVGRVGSPLHF. The genes are TRBV4-2 and TRBJ1-6, with D perhaps TRBD1 (5 bases). The CDR3 is made up of 16 amino acids. Trimming took off 6 bases at V and 10 bases at J, with 22 bases between the two ends. Germline V gives CDR1 LGHNA, CDR2 YNFKEQ.

This clone appeared a few times. The chain joins TRBV29-1 to TRBJ1-5; 7 bases line up with TRBD1. The CDR3 consists of 13 residues. Germline trimming cut 4 bases from V and 6 bases from J; bases unmatched to any gene: 6. CDR1 is SQVTM and CDR2 is ANQGSEA in the germline V gene. The CDR3 nucleotides are TGCAGCGTTGGACAGGGTGAAACTCAGCCCCAGCATTTT. Encoded protein: CSVGQGETQPQHF.

This clone showed up just a few times. The chain joins TRBV5-1 to TRBJ1-2, with D possibly matching TRBD1 (6 bases). The germline V and J ends were trimmed by 4 bases and 4 bases, with 14 bases remaining between them. This CDR3 spans 14 amino acids. Per germline, CDR1 SGHRS and CDR2 YFSETQ. The CDR3 DNA is TGCGCCAGCAGCAGGAACAGGGATGGCTATGGCTACACCTTC. Its translation: CASSRNRDGYGYTF.

V is TRBV19 and J is TRBJ2-1; D unresolved. V was cut by 3 bases and J by 9 bases, with 12 bases left in between. The CDR3 has 13 amino acids. Germline V gives CDR1 LNHDA, CDR2 SQIVND (reference sequence). DNA for the CDR3: TGTGCCAGTAGTATTGTCACAGATAGTGAGCAGTTCTTC. This gives the protein CASSIVTDSEQFF.

This clone was seen a few times. The chain carries TRBV29-1 and TRBJ1-1; possibly TRBD1 for D (6 bases). Germline assignment: CDR1 SQVTM and CDR2 ANQGSEA. The CDR3 extends over 12 amino acids. Trimming stripped 7 bases from V and 3 bases from J, with 12 bases between. Here the CDR3 reads CSAREGDTEAFF. The CDR3 coding sequence is TGCAGCGCCAGAGAGGGGGACACTGAAGCTTTCTTT.

In this sample, this clone turned up a few times. The rearrangement links TRBV27 to TRBJ2-7, with a tentative D call TRBD2 (5 bases). This CDR3 has 15 residues. Between the trimmed V and J ends, which lost 1 base and 2 bases, there was a span of 12 bases. Germline CDR1 and CDR2: MNHEY and SMNVEV (reference sequence). Here the CDR3 DNA reads TGTGCCAGCAGTTTATTTGAGGGCCCCACCTACGAGCAGTACTTC. This sequence encodes CASSLFEGPTYEQYF.

This clone was seen a few times. J is TRBJ1-4 and V is TRBV19, with D maybe TRBD1 (5 bases). This CDR3 is 14 amino acids long. The germline V gene encodes CDR1 LNHDA and CDR2 SQIVND (reference sequence). Deletions cut 2 bases from V and 7 bases from J, with 11 bases between. CDR3 nucleotides: TGTGCCAGTAGTATACAGGGTGGAAGTGAAAAACTGTTTTTT. This gives the protein CASSIQGGSEKLFF.

The chain joins TRBV6-1 to TRBJ1-1; D gene uncertain. The V end lost 2 bases, the J end lost 3 bases, and 10 bases lay between the germline ends. Germline CDR1 and CDR2: MNHNS and SASEGT. The CDR3 loop spans 14 amino acids. CDR3 protein: CASSEKLTYTEAFF. Here the CDR3 DNA reads TGTGCCAGCAGTGAAAAGCTAACGTACACTGAAGCTTTCTTT.

V gene TRBV5-1 combines with J gene TRBJ2-3, with 7 bases matching TRBD2. From germline, CDR1 is SGHRS and CDR2 YFSETQ. The CDR3 sequence is 15 residues long. Trimming at V came to 1 base and at J to 4 bases, leaving 6 bases not matched to a gene. In nucleotides, the CDR3 is TGCGCCAGCAGCTTGCGGGGGGTGAGGCCAGATACGCAGTATTTT. This sequence encodes CASSLRGVRPDTQYF.

For the CDR3, the DNA is TGTGCCTGGAGCAGTATGGGGGGATCCTACAATGAGCAGTTCTTC. This translates into CAWSSMGGSYNEQFF. The rearrangement links TRBV30 to TRBJ2-1, with D possibly being TRBD2 (6 bases). The CDR3 extends over 15 amino acids. Germline V gene lookup returns CDR1 GTSNPN and CDR2 SVGIG (reference sequence). The V gene lost 3 bases and the J gene lost 1 base, with 13 bases spanning the gap.

The gene calls are TRBV7-2 and TRBJ2-2; 10 nucleotides agree with TRBD2. This CDR3 has 18 amino acids. CDR1 and CDR2 (germline): SGHTA, FQGNSA. With 1 base clipped from V and 4 bases from J, the junction kept 9 bases outside the gene matches. The CDR3 DNA reads TGTGCCAGCAGCTTAGGGCCCCTAGCGGGGGTCGTCACCGGGGAGCTGTTTTTT. Residues: CASSLGPLAGVVTGELFF.

CDR3 protein: CASSPDSTYEQYF. Written as DNA, the CDR3 is TGCGCCAGCAGTCCAGACAGTACCTACGAGCAGTACTTC. The chain joins TRBV10-2 to TRBJ2-7; D might be TRBD1 (5 bases). The V end lost 5 bases, the J end lost 2 bases, and 10 bases lay between the germline ends. The CDR3 is made up of 13 amino acids. Germline V gives CDR1 WSHSY, CDR2 SAAADI.

This rearrangement joins TRBV15 to TRBJ2-5, with 12 bases fitting TRBD2. CDR1 and CDR2 (germline): LNHNV, YYDKDF (reference sequence). CDR3 length: 16 amino acids. With 4 bases clipped from V and 5 bases from J, the junction kept 8 bases outside the gene matches. CDR3 region: CATSNRLAGVGETQYF. CDR3 nucleotides: TGTGCCACCAGCAACCGACTAGCGGGAGTCGGGGAGACCCAGTACTTC.

The rearrangement links TRBV4-1 to TRBJ2-2; TRBD1 might be the D (6 bases). Per germline, CDR1 MGHRA and CDR2 YSYEKL. The CDR3 is made up of 17 amino acids. Trimming stripped 3 bases from V and 5 bases from J, with 19 bases between. The CDR3 protein is CASSHLLWDKRTGELFF. CDR3 bases: TGCGCCAGCAGCCATCTATTGTGGGACAAACGGACCGGGGAGCTGTTTTTT.

The V gene is TRBV7-8, the J gene TRBJ2-5; the match to TRBD2 covers 15 bases. This CDR3 is 18 amino acids long. J lost 5 bases, V lost 2 bases, and 9 bases had no gene match. The germline gives CDR1 SGHVS, CDR2 FQNEAQ. The CDR3 loop is CASSLFRTSGRAWETQYF. CDR3 bases: TGTGCCAGCAGCTTATTCAGGACTAGCGGGAGGGCTTGGGAGACCCAGTACTTC.

The chain links TRBV30 to TRBJ1-1; the match to TRBD1 covers 8 bases. This CDR3 has 13 amino acids. Germline V gene data show CDR1 as GTSNPN and CDR2 as SVGIG (reference sequence). The V segment lost 3 bases and the J segment 0 bases; nucleotides outside the gene matches: 0. In nucleotides, the CDR3 is TGTGCCTGGAGGGGACAGGTGAACACTGAAGCTTTCTTT. Protein product: CAWRGQVNTEAFF.

This clone appeared a few times. The chain carries TRBV27 and TRBJ2-7; D gene unclear. Between the trimmed V and J ends, which lost 5 bases and 6 bases, there was a span of 20 bases. CDR3 length: 15 residues. CDR1 is MNHEY, CDR2 SMNVEV, per germline (reference sequence). In DNA, the CDR3 is TGTGCCAGCAGTCCGAGGCGGATGCCCCTCGGCGAGCAGTACTTC. Translation: CASSPRRMPLGEQYF.

The J gene is TRBJ2-7, the V gene TRBV6-5; the D gene is possibly TRBD1 (6 bases). This CDR3 is 15 amino acids long. The germline V gene encodes CDR1 MNHEY and CDR2 SVGAGI. The germline V and J ends were trimmed by 8 bases and 0 bases, with 17 bases remaining between them. The CDR3 region is CASAQGLASSYEQYF. CDR3 DNA: TGTGCCAGCGCCCAGGGGCTAGCCAGCTCCTACGAGCAGTACTTC.